This T cell receptor beta chain was identified during a study of blood T cell repertoires in COVID-19. Overall study: The cDNA or gDNA used as material had been derived from T cells, B-cell-depleted T cells, or PBMCs.

Original handling: Amplifying reference gene primers gave estimates of nucleated cell counts. Repertoires were generated with immunoSEQ multiplex PCR, while TCRdb's copy carries only in-frame clones and drops some. The DNA gave D and trimming, while V, J and clone size come from that table. The sample consists of some 290,000 clones, around 90% of them appearing once. V lost 2 bases and J lost 5; bases outside the gene matches: 3. CDR1 and CDR2 (germline): MDHEN, SYDVKM. The CDR3 is 14 amino acids. The J gene is TRBJ2-5, the V gene TRBV28, with TRBD1 identical over 9 bases. The origin of this receptor is a woman aged 40 to 50 with acute COVID-19. The sequenced sample consisted of PBMCs or T cells enriched from blood (not recorded which). The CDR3 is CASSLGGQGETQYF. The CDR3 bases are TGTGCCAGCAGTTTAGGGGGACAGGGCGAGACCCAGTACTTC. Filled out from reference TRBV28 and TRBJ2-5, the complete variable domain reads DVKVTQSSRYLVKRTGEKVFLECVQDMDHENMFWYRQDPGLGLRLIYFSYDVKMKEKGDIPEGYSVSREKKERFSLILESASTNQTSMYLCASSLGGQGETQYFGPGTRLLVL.